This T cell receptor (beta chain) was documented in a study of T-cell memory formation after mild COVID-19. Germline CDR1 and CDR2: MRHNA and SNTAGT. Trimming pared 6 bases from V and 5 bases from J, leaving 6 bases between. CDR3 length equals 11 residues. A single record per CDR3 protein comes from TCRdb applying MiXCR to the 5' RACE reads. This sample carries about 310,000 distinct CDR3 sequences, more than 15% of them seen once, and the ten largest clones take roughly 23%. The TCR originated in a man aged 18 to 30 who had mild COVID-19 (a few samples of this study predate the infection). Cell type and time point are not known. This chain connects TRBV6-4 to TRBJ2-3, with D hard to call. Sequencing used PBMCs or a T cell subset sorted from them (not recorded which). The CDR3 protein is CASRAGDTQYF. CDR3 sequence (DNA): TGTGCCAGCAGAGCAGGAGATACGCAGTATTTT.